Below, one T cell receptor beta chain is given with its context. As yet, its antigen is unknown. The data were taken from a study of T cell responses to AZD1222 COVID-19 vaccine. Across the whole study: Second-dose schedules of about 4 or about 12 weeks were combined. Overall study findings and caveats: Rises in breadth and depth of Spike-specific TCRs came after two AZD1222 doses. The study reported that nearly half of spike-specific TCRs target unmutated variant regions. It should be noted that donors were predominantly white British and more often female, and clonal diversity was possibly underestimated.

Only in-frame clones appear in the TCRdb table, and some are missing; sequencing was by immunoSEQ multiplex PCR. The sample lists approximately 100,000 clones, less than 90% occurring once. This specimen consisted of peripheral blood, obtained on day 0 of AZD1222 vaccination. The clonotype was recovered from an adult in good health.

CDR3 region: CASNGGLGDGYTF. The CDR3 nucleotides read TGTGCCAGCAACGGGGGGCTCGGGGATGGCTACACCTTC. This rearrangement joins TRBV27 to TRBJ1-2; weak D call: TRBD1 (6 bases). V was trimmed by 7 bases and J by 6 bases, leaving 15 bases between them. This CDR3 region has 13 residues. Per germline, CDR1 MNHEY and CDR2 SMNVEV (reference sequence).